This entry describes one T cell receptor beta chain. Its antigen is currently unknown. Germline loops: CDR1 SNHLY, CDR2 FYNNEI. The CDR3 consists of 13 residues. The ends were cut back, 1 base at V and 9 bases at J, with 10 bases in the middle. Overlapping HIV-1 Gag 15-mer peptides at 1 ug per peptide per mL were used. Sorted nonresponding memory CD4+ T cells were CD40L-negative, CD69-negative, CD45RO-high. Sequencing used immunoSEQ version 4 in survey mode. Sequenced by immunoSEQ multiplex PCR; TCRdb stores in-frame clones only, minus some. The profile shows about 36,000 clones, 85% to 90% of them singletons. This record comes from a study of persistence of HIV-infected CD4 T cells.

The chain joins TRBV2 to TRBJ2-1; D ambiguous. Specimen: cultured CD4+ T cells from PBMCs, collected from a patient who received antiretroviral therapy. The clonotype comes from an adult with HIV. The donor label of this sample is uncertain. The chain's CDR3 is CASSEDPSSEQFF. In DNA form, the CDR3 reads TGTGCCAGCAGTGAAGACCCCTCGAGTGAGCAGTTCTTC.